The 10 T cell receptor beta chains below come from one sample, sequenced in a study of T cells in Graves' hyperthyroidism and ophthalmopathy. Amplified TCR beta CDR3 regions came from RNA transcripts. During a first-round RT-PCR of the TCR CDR3, the HTBI primer set was used. TCRdb analysed the multiplex PCR reads with MiXCR anew, one entry per CDR3 protein. The sample has some 250,000 distinct CDR3 sequences; about 14% are singletons. Sequences were obtained from blood. The receptors originated from a woman between 40 and 55 years old with Graves' hyperthyroidism that later progressed to Graves' ophthalmopathy.

Many counts were recorded for this clonotype. The chain combines TRBV7-3 with TRBJ2-7, with no clear D. Germline CDR1 SGHTA, CDR2 FQGTGA. Trimming pared 2 bases from V and 3 bases from J, leaving 11 bases between. This CDR3 spans 14 amino acids. CDR3 sequence: CASSLVPGNYEQYF. CDR3 sequence (DNA): TGTGCCAGCAGCTTAGTCCCAGGAAACTACGAGCAGTACTTC.

In its sample, this clonotype was seen many times. V usage is TRBV28 and J usage is TRBJ2-3, with no clear D. This CDR3 contains 14 residues. Germline CDR1 is MDHEN and CDR2 is SYDVKM. Trimming left V 2 bases short and J 5 bases short, with 11 bases between. CDR3: CASSLGPSGDTQYF. The CDR3, as DNA: TGTGCCAGCAGTTTAGGGCCCTCGGGAGATACGCAGTATTTT.

The sample holds many counts of this clonotype. The chain couples TRBV12-3 or TRBV12-4 to TRBJ2-6; D ambiguous. Trimming left V 10 bases short and J 3 bases short, with 7 bases between. The CDR3 is made up of 12 amino acids. In DNA, the CDR3 is TGTGCCACCCAGCGTGGGGCCAACGTCCTGACTTTC. Translating gives CATQRGANVLTF.

This clonotype was seen at least ten times. The chain carries TRBV24-1 and TRBJ2-3, with 8 nucleotides matching TRBD2. CDR1 is KGHDR, CDR2 SFDVKD, per germline. The length of the CDR3 is 16 residues. Trimming took 5 bases from V and 6 from J; bases not matched to a gene: 12. The CDR3 region is CATSGAQTSARDTQYF. The DNA for the CDR3 is TGTGCCACCAGTGGCGCCCAGACTAGCGCGAGGGATACGCAGTATTTT.

The V gene is TRBV9, the J gene TRBJ2-1; no firm D call. Germline CDR1 reads SGDLS; CDR2 reads YYNGEE. Deletions cut 0 bases from V and 0 bases from J, with 7 bases between. The CDR3 extends over 15 amino acids. The DNA for the CDR3 is TGTGCCAGCAGCGTAGGCCAGAGCTCCTACAATGAGCAGTTCTTC. Protein sequence: CASSVGQSSYNEQFF.

This clonotype was observed many times. The genes are TRBV3-1 and TRBJ1-2; D is uncertain. Germline CDR1 reads LGHDT; CDR2 reads YNNKEL (reference sequence). The CDR3 is 14 residues long. V was clipped by 4 bases and J by 7 bases, with 16 bases between them. The CDR3 is CASSRSQGNGGYTF. The CDR3 DNA reads TGTGCCAGCAGCCGTTCACAAGGAAATGGTGGCTACACCTTC.

This clonotype was seen many times. The V and J genes are TRBV19 and TRBJ2-3, with D maybe TRBD2 (6 bases). The CDR3 length is 15 residues. V was cut by 5 bases and J by 2 bases, with 14 bases left in between. Germline CDR1 LNHDA, CDR2 SQIVND (reference sequence). The CDR3, as DNA: TGTGCCAGTAGTGCATTGGGGGACTCCACAGATACGCAGTATTTT. Protein product: CASSALGDSTDTQYF.

The sample holds many counts of this clonotype. This chain connects TRBV28 to TRBJ1-6, with a possible D match to TRBD1 (6 bases). In germline, CDR1 is MDHEN, CDR2 SYDVKM. The CDR3 spans 15 residues. Trimming cost V 11 bases and J 8 bases, with 22 bases left between them. As DNA, the CDR3 is TGTGCCTCCCGTCTTGGGGGCAGAGGTCATTCACCCCTCCACTTT. Translated: CASRLGGRGHSPLHF.

This clonotype was observed a few times. The chain recombines TRBV4-1 with TRBJ2-7, with TRBD2 matching over 7 bases. Germline values: CDR1 MGHRA, CDR2 YSYEKL. V was pared by 6 bases and J by 6 bases, with 14 bases of the junction left unmatched. There are 15 residues in the CDR3. CDR3 region: CASRPRLGGPAEQYF. CDR3 DNA: TGCGCCAGCAGACCTAGGTTGGGAGGGCCAGCCGAGCAGTACTTC.

This clonotype was observed many times. This sequence joins TRBV6-1 and TRBJ2-7; 10 bases match TRBD2. Germline CDR1 and CDR2: MNHNS and SASEGT. The CDR3 is 16 amino acids. The trim removed 7 bases at V and 2 bases at J, leaving 11 bases unmatched. In DNA form, the CDR3 reads TGTGCCAGCACCCGGACTAGCGGAGATGGGGCCTACGAGCAGTACTTC. Protein sequence: CASTRTSGDGAYEQYF.